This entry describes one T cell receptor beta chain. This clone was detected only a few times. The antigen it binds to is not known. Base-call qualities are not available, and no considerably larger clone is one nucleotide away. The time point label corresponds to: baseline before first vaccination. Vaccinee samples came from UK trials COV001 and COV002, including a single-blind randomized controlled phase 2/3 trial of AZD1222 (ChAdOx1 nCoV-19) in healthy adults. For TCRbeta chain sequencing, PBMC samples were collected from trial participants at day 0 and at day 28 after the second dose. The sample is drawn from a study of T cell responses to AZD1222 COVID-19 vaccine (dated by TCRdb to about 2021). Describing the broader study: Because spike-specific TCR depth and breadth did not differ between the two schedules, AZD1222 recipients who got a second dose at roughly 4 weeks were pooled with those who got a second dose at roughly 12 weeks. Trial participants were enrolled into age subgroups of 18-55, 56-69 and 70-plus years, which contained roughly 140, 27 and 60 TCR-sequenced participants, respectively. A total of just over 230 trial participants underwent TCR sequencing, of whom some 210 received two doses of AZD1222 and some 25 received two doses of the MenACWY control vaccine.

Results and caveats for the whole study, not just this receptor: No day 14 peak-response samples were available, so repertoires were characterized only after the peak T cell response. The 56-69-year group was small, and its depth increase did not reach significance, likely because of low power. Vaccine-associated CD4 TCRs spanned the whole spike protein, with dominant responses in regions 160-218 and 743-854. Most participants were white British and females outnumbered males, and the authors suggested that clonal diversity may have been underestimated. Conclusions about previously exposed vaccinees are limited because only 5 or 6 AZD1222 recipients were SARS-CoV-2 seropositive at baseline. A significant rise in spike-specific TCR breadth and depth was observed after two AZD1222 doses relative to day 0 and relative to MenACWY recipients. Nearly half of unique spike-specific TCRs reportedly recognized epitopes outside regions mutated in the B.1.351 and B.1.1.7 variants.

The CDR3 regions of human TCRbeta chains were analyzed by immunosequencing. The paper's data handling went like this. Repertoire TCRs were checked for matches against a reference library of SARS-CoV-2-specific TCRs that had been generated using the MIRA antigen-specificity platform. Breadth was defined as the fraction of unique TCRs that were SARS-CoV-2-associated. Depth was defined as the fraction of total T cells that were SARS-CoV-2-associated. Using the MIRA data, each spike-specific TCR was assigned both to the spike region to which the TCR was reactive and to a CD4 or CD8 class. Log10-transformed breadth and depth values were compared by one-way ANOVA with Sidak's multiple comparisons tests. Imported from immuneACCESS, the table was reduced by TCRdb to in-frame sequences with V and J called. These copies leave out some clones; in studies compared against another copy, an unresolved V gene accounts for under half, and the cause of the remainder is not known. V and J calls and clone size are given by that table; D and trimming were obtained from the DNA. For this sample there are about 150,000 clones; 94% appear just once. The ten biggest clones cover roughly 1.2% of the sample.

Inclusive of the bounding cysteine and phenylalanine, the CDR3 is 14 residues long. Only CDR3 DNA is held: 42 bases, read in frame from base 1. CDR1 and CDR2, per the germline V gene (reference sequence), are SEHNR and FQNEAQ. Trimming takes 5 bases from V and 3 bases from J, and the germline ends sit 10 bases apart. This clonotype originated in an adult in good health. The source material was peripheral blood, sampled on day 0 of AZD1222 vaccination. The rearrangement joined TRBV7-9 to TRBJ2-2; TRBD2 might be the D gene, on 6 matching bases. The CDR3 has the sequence CASSQGLDTGELFF. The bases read TGTGCCAGCAGCCAGGGACTGGACACCGGGGAGCTGTTTTTT. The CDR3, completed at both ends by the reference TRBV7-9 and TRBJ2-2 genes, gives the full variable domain DTGVSQNPRHKITKRGQNVTFRCDPISEHNRLYWYRQTLGQGPEFLTYFQNEAQLEKSRLLSDRFSAERPKGSFSTLEIQRTEQGDSAMYLCASSQGLDTGELFFGEGSRLTVL.